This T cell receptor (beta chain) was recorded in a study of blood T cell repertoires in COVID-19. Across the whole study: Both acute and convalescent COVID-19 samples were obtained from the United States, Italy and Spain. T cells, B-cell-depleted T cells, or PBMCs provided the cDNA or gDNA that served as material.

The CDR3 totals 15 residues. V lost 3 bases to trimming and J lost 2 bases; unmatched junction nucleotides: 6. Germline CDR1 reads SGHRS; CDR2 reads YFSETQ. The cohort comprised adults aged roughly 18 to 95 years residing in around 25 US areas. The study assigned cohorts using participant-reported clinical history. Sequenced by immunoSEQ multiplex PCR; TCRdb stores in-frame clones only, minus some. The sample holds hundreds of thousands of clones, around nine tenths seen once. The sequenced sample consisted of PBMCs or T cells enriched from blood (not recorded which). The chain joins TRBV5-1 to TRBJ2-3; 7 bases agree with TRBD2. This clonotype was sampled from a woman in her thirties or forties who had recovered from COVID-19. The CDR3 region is CASSWLAEPTDTQYF. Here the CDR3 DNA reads TGCGCCAGCAGCTGGCTAGCGGAGCCCACAGATACGCAGTATTTT.